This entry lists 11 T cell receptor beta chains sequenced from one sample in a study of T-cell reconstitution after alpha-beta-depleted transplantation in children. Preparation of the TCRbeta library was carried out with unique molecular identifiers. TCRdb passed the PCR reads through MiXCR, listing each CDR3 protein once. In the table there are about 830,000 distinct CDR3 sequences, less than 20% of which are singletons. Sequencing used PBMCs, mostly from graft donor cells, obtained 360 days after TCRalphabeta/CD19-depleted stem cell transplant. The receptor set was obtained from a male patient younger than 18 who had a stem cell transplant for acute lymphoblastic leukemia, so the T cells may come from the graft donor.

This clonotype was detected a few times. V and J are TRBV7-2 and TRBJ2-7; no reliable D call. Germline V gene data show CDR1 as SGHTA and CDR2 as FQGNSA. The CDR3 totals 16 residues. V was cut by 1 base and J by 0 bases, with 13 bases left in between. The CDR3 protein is CASSLGFSPSSYEQYF. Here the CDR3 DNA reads TGTGCCAGCAGCTTAGGGTTTAGTCCTAGCTCCTACGAGCAGTACTTC.

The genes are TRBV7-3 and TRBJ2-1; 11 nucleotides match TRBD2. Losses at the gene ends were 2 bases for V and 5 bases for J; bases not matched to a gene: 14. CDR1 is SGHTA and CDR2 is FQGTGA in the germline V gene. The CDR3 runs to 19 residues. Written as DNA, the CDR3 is TGTGCCAGCAGCTTAGCCCCCGGCGTAGCGGGAGGGCCGCACAATGAGCAGTTCTTC. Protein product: CASSLAPGVAGGPHNEQFF. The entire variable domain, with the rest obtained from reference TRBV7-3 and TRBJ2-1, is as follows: GAGVSQTPSNKVTEKGKYVELRCDPISGHTALYWYRQSLGQGPEFLIYFQGTGAADDSGLPNDRFFAVRPEGSVSTLKIQRTERGDSAVYLCASSLAPGVAGGPHNEQFFGPGTRLTVL.

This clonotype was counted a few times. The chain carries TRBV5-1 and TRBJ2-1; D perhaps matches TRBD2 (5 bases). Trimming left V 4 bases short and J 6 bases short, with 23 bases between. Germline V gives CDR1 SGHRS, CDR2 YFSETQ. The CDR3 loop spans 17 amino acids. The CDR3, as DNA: TGCGCCAGCAGCCGGATAATAAGACTGGCAGGACTCAATGAGCAGTTCTTC. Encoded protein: CASSRIIRLAGLNEQFF.

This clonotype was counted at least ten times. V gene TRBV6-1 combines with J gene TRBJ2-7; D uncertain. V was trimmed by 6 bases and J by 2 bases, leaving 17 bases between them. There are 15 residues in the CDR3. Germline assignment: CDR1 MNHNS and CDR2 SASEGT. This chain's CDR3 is CASSLESPWTYEQYF. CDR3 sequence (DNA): TGTGCCAGCAGCCTGGAAAGTCCTTGGACCTACGAGCAGTACTTC.

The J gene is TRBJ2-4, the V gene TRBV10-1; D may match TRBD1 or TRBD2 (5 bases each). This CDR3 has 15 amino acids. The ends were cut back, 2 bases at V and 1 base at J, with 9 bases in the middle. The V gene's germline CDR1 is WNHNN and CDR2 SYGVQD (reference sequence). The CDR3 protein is CASSEGTLAKNIQYF. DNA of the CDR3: TGCGCCAGCAGTGAGGGGACGTTGGCCAAAAACATTCAGTACTTC.

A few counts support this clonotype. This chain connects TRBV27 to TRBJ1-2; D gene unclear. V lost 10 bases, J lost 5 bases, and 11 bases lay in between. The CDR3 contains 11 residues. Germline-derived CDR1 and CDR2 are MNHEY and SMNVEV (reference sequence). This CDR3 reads CATLSVYGYTF. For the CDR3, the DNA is TGTGCCACCCTAAGCGTGTATGGCTACACCTTC.

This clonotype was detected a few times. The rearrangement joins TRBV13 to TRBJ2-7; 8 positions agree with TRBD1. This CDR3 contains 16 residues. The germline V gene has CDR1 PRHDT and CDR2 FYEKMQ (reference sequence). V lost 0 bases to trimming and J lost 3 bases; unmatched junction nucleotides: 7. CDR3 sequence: CASSLGGQGNNYEQYF. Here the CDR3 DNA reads TGTGCCAGCAGCTTAGGAGGACAGGGAAATAACTACGAGCAGTACTTC.

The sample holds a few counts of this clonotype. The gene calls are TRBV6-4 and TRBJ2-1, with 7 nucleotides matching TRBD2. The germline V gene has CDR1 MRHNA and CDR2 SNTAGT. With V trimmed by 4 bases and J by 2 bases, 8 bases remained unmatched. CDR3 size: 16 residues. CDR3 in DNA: TGTGCCAGCAGTGTAGGCGGGAGCCTGGCCTACAATGAGCAGTTCTTC. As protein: CASSVGGSLAYNEQFF.

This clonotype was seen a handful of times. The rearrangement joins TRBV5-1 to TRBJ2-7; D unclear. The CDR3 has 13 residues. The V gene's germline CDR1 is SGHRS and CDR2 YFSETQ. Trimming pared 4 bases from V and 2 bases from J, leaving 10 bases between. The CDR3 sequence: CASSTINAYEQYF. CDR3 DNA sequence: TGCGCCAGCAGCACGATCAACGCCTACGAGCAGTACTTC.

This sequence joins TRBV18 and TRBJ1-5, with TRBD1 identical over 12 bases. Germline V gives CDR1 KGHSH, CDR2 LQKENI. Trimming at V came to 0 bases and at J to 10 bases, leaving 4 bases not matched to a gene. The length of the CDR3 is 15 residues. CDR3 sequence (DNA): TGTGCCAGCTCACCACCGTGGGACAGGGGGCTTCCCCAGCATTTT. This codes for CASSPPWDRGLPQHF.

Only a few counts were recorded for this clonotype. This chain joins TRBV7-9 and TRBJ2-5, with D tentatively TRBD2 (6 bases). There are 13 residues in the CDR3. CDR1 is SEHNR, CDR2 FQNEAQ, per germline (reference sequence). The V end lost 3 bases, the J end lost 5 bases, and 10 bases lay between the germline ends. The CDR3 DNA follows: TGTGCCAGCAGCTTGACTAGTCCCGAGACCCAGTACTTC. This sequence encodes CASSLTSPETQYF.